Following are 23 T cell receptor beta chains from one sample sequenced in a study of PD-1 blockade in classical Hodgkin lymphoma. This table comes from immunoSEQ multiplex PCR, and its TCRdb copy is limited to in-frame clones, with some not included. Found here are about 90,000 clones, about nine tenths of them singletons; the top ten hold approximately 2.6%. Autologous stem cell transplantation was followed by relapse in every patient, and brentuximab vedotin exposure varied. The starting material was peripheral blood mononuclear cells (PBMCs), obtained before the second cycle of nivolumab. The receptors stem from a human donor with classical Hodgkin lymphoma.

This clone was observed once. This sequence joins TRBV28 and TRBJ1-4; D gene unclear. The CDR3 loop spans 14 amino acids. Germline lookup yields CDR1 MDHEN and CDR2 SYDVKM. Deletions cut 6 bases from V and 3 bases from J, with 11 bases between. CDR3 in amino acids: CASSPTSSNEKLFF. Written as DNA, the CDR3 is TGTGCCAGCAGCCCTACCTCCTCTAATGAAAAACTGTTTTTT.

The genes are TRBV6-4 and TRBJ2-1; 11 nucleotides match TRBD2. The CDR3 is 15 residues long. Per the germline V gene, CDR1 is MRHNA and CDR2 is SNTAGT. Trimming took 5 bases from V and 4 from J; bases not matched to a gene: 4. In DNA, the CDR3 is TGTGCCAGCAGTTCCTTAGCGGGGGGGTACAATGAGCAGTTCTTC. Residues: CASSSLAGGYNEQFF.

Here the CDR3 reads CASSSSGGGTSLYEQYF. The CDR3 bases are TGCGCCAGCAGCTCCTCGGGGGGAGGGACCTCCCTATACGAGCAGTACTTC. The V gene is TRBV5-1, the J gene TRBJ2-7; 7 bases line up with TRBD2. CDR3 size: 17 residues. V lost 3 bases, J lost 4 bases, and 16 bases stayed unmatched. Germline-derived CDR1 and CDR2 are SGHRS and YFSETQ.

CDR3 amino acids: CAISESAGRSHEQYF. In DNA form, the CDR3 reads TGTGCCATCAGTGAGTCGGCGGGGCGTTCCCACGAGCAGTACTTC. The V and J genes are TRBV10-3 and TRBJ2-5; perhaps TRBD2 as D (6 bases). The J call is in doubt because the DNA end fits TRBJ2-7 better. In germline, CDR1 is ENHRY, CDR2 SYGVKD. This CDR3 is 15 amino acids long.

The chain couples TRBV14 to TRBJ2-3; 8 nucleotides agree with TRBD2. The CDR3 sequence is 18 residues long. V shed 0 bases, J shed 4 bases, and the junction held 12 bases outside the gene matches. Per germline, CDR1 SGHDN and CDR2 FVKESK. As DNA, the CDR3 is TGTGCCAGCAGCCAAGATTATAATTACGGGAGGGCCTCAGATACGCAGTATTTT. It is translated as CASSQDYNYGRASDTQYF.

This chain links TRBV6-1 with TRBJ2-5; a weak D match, TRBD1 (5 bases). Germline assignment: CDR1 MNHNS and CDR2 SASEGT. Trimming cost V 0 bases and J 2 bases, with 7 bases left between them. This CDR3 is built from 14 residues. CDR3 residues: CASSEAGVQETQYF. Written as DNA, the CDR3 is TGTGCCAGCAGTGAAGCAGGGGTTCAAGAGACCCAGTACTTC.

The genes are TRBV2 and TRBJ2-5; the match to TRBD2 covers 10 bases. This CDR3 spans 17 amino acids. From germline, CDR1 is SNHLY and CDR2 FYNNEI. J gave up 5 bases and V 3 bases, and 12 bases lay outside the gene matches. Here the CDR3 reads CASSDKLAGVGRETQYF. CDR3 sequence (DNA): TGTGCCAGCAGTGACAAGCTAGCGGGAGTGGGGAGGGAGACCCAGTACTTC.

This clone has only one observation. The genes are TRBV27 and TRBJ2-2; D is perhaps TRBD1 or TRBD2 (5 bases each). The CDR3 runs 16 residues. V lost 6 bases and J lost 0, with 14 bases in between. Germline V CDR1 and CDR2: MNHEY, SMNVEV (reference sequence). CDR3 nucleotide sequence: TGTGCCAGCAGGCGAGGGGTGGTAACGAACACCGGGGAGCTGTTTTTT. Residues: CASRRGVVTNTGELFF.

The V call is TRBV27, the J call TRBJ2-7; possibly TRBD2 for D (6 bases). The germline V gene has CDR1 MNHEY and CDR2 SMNVEV (reference sequence). This CDR3 region has 15 residues. V shed 6 bases and J shed 5 bases, with 20 bases lying between them. For the CDR3, the DNA is TGTGCCAGCAGCAACCGGCCAGCGGGTACCAACGAGCAGTACTTC. Translation: CASSNRPAGTNEQYF.

The chain is built from TRBV10-3 and TRBJ2-2; 9 nucleotides agree with TRBD1. The CDR3 consists of 16 residues. V shed 0 bases, J shed 7 bases, and the junction held 6 bases outside the gene matches. CDR1 is ENHRY and CDR2 is SYGVKD in the germline V gene. CDR3 sequence: CAISESSGTGLGELFF. The CDR3 bases are TGTGCCATCAGTGAGTCCTCCGGGACAGGGCTCGGGGAGCTGTTTTTT.

V usage is TRBV5-5 and J usage is TRBJ1-3, with 9 bases identical to TRBD1. Trimming cost V 3 bases and J 4 bases; bases outside gene matches: 5. Germline loops: CDR1 SGHKS, CDR2 YYEKEE (reference sequence). The CDR3 loop spans 15 amino acids. CDR3 nucleotide sequence: TGTGCCAGCAGCTCACAGGGGGCGATGGGAAACACCATATATTTT. This codes for CASSSQGAMGNTIYF.

Notes on this clone: Additional DNA sequences in this sample encode the identical CDR3. V usage is TRBV30 and J usage is TRBJ2-7; D gene uncertain. The germline V and J ends were trimmed by 4 bases and 1 base, with 8 bases remaining between them. The CDR3 runs 12 residues. Germline assignment: CDR1 GTSNPN and CDR2 SVGIG (reference sequence). The CDR3 nucleotides read TGTGCCTGGAAAGGATATTCCTACGAGCAGTACTTC. Translated, it gives CAWKGYSYEQYF.

The rearrangement links TRBV30 to TRBJ1-4; D ambiguous. The germline gives CDR1 GTSNPN, CDR2 SVGIG (reference sequence). CDR3 size: 15 residues. The V end lost 0 bases, the J end lost 0 bases, and 8 bases lay between the germline ends. The chain's CDR3 is CAWSVGVATNEKLFF. The CDR3 bases are TGTGCCTGGAGTGTGGGAGTAGCAACTAATGAAAAACTGTTTTTT.

V usage is TRBV9 and J usage is TRBJ1-1; D is perhaps TRBD1 (5 bases). Germline CDR1 and CDR2: SGDLS and YYNGEE. This CDR3 is 13 amino acids long. The ends were cut back, 0 bases at V and 5 bases at J, with 8 bases in the middle. CDR3 sequence reads: CASSVDGATEAFF. The CDR3 nucleotides are TGTGCCAGCAGCGTAGACGGGGCGACTGAAGCTTTCTTT. Full variable domain (missing parts from reference TRBV9 and TRBJ1-1): DSGVTQTPKHLITATGQRVTLRCSPRSGDLSVYWYQQSLDQGLQFLIQYYNGEERAKGNILERFSAQQFPDLHSELNLSSLELGDSALYFCASSVDGATEAFFGQGTRLTVV.

V and J are TRBV11-3 and TRBJ2-1; 7 bases line up with TRBD2. Trimming took 1 base from V and 11 from J; bases not matched to a gene: 5. CDR1 is SGHNT and CDR2 is YENEEA in the germline V gene. The CDR3 sequence is 13 residues long. CDR3 bases: TGTGCCAGCAGCTTAGGGGGAGCGGGAAAGCAGTTCTTC. As protein: CASSLGGAGKQFF.

This chain links TRBV10-3 with TRBJ2-2; 14 bases agree with TRBD2. The CDR3 length is 17 residues. V lost 5 bases and J lost 3; bases outside the gene matches: 5. Germline assignment: CDR1 ENHRY and CDR2 SYGVKD. CDR3 residues: CAISRTSGRRDTGELFF. CDR3 in DNA: TGTGCCATCAGTCGGACTAGCGGGAGGAGGGACACCGGGGAGCTGTTTTTT.

This clone was picked up one time. The chain combines TRBV4-2 with TRBJ2-7; D is unclear. The CDR3 runs to 11 residues. In germline, CDR1 is LGHNA, CDR2 YNFKEQ. V was pared by 1 base and J by 7 bases, with 5 bases between. CDR3 nucleotides: TGTGCCAGCAGCCAAGGGCGGGAGCAGTACTTC. It specifies CASSQGREQYF.

The chain has TRBV9 and TRBJ2-7, with D perhaps TRBD1 (6 bases). The CDR3 has 14 amino acids. The germline gives CDR1 SGDLS, CDR2 YYNGEE. V was trimmed by 0 bases and J by 0 bases, leaving 7 bases between them. In DNA form, the CDR3 reads TGTGCCAGCAGCGTAGACAGGGCCTCCTACGAGCAGTACTTC. It yields the protein CASSVDRASYEQYF.

V usage is TRBV5-6 and J usage is TRBJ2-1; D gene unclear. Trimming pared 1 base from V and 8 bases from J, leaving 7 bases between. The CDR3 length is 12 residues. The germline CDR1 and CDR2 sequences are SGHDT and YYEEEE. The DNA of the CDR3 is TGTGCCAGCAGCTTGTTGGGTGATGAGCAGTTCTTC. This translates into CASSLLGDEQFF.

V gene TRBV20-1 combines with J gene TRBJ1-1; D ambiguous. Per the germline V gene, CDR1 is DFQATT and CDR2 is SNEGSKA (reference sequence). V dropped 3 bases and J dropped 2 bases, with 4 bases sitting between them. This CDR3 comprises 11 residues. The CDR3 region is CSASVNTEAFF. The CDR3 DNA reads as TGCAGTGCTAGCGTTAACACTGAAGCTTTCTTT.

The chain has TRBV5-4 and TRBJ1-2; 9 bases are shared with TRBD1. CDR1 is SGHNT and CDR2 is YYREEE in the germline V gene (reference sequence). This CDR3 comprises 14 residues. V was clipped by 4 bases and J by 4 bases; unmatched bases: 5. CDR3 protein: CASSPRQGGYGYTF. CDR3 DNA sequence: TGTGCCAGCAGCCCTCGACAGGGGGGCTATGGCTACACCTTC.

The chain recombines TRBV6-6 with TRBJ2-4; D possibly uses TRBD1 or TRBD2 (5 bases each). Germline lookup yields CDR1 MNHNY and CDR2 SVGAGI (reference sequence). This CDR3 region has 11 residues. V lost 0 bases, J lost 12 bases, and 6 bases lay in between. The CDR3 is CASSYSGRQYF. CDR3 bases: TGTGCCAGCAGTTACTCGGGACGTCAGTACTTC.

This chain uses TRBV30 with TRBJ2-6, with TRBD1 matching over 7 bases. The CDR3 extends over 17 amino acids. V was clipped by 7 bases and J by 0 bases; unmatched bases: 12. CDR1 is GTSNPN, CDR2 SVGIG, per germline (reference sequence). This CDR3 reads CALESTGTHSGANVLTF. The CDR3, as DNA: TGTGCCTTGGAATCGACAGGGACACACTCTGGGGCCAACGTCCTGACTTTC.